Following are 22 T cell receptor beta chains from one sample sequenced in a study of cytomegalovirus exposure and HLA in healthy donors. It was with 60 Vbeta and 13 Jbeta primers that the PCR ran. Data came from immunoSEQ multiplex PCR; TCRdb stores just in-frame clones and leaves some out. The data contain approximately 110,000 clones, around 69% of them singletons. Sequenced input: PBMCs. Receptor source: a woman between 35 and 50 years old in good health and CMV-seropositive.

The chain's CDR3 is CASSPSGDRGRVEQYF. The CDR3 DNA follows: TGTGCCAGCAGCCCCAGTGGGGACAGGGGGCGCGTCGAGCAGTACTTC. The chain couples TRBV9 to TRBJ2-7; 12 bases map to TRBD1. Trimming removed 4 bases from V and 6 bases from J; junction bases left unmatched: 11. CDR1 is SGDLS, CDR2 YYNGEE, per germline. This CDR3 spans 16 amino acids.

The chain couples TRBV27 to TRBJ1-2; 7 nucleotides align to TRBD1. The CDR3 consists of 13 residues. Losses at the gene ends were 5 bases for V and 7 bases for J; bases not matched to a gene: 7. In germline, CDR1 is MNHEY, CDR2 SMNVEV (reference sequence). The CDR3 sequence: CASSQQGTPGYTF. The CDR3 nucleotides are TGTGCCAGCAGTCAACAGGGGACCCCTGGCTACACCTTC.

CDR3 in DNA: TGTGCCATCAGTGAACTGGACAGGGGGCTTCGCTACGAGCAGTACTTC. Protein product: CAISELDRGLRYEQYF. The chain has TRBV10-3 and TRBJ2-7, with 11 bases fitting TRBD1. The CDR3 runs to 16 residues. CDR1 is ENHRY, CDR2 SYGVKD, per germline. V trimming: 3 bases; J trimming: 3 bases; junction bases outside the gene matches: 7.

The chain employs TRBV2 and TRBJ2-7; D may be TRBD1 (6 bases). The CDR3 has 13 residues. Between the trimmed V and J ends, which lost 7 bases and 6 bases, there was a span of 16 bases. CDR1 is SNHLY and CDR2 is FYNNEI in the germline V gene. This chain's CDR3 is CASTRDKAFEQYF. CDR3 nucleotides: TGTGCCAGCACCCGGGACAAGGCTTTCGAGCAGTACTTC.

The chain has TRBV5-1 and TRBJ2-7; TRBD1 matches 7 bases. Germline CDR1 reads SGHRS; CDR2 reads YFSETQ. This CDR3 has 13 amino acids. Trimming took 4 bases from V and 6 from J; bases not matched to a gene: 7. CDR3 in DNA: TGCGCCAGCAGCCACGACAGGGCTGGCGAGCAGTACTTC. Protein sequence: CASSHDRAGEQYF.

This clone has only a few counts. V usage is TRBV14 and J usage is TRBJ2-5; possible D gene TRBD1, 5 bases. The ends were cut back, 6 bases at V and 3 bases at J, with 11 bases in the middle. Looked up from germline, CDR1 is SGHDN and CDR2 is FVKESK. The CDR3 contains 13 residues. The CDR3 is CASRIQGEETQYF. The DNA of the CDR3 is TGTGCCAGCAGGATCCAGGGTGAAGAGACCCAGTACTTC. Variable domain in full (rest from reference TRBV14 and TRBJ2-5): EAGVTQFPSHSVIEKGQTVTLRCDPISGHDNLYWYRRVMGKEIKFLLHFVKESKQDESGMPNNRFLAERTGGTYSTLKVQPAELEDSGVYFCASRIQGEETQYFGPGTRLLVL.

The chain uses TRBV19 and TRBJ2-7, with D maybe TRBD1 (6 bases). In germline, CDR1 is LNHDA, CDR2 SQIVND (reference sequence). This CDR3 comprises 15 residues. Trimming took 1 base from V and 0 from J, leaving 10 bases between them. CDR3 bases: TGTGCCAGTAGTATAGCAGGGGCAAGCTCCTACGAGCAGTACTTC. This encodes CASSIAGASSYEQYF.

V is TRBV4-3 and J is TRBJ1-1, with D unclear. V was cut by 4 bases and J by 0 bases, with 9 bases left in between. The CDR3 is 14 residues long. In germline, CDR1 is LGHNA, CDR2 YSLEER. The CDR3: CASSLTTMNTEAFF. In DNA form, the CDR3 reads TGCGCCAGCAGCCTGACAACAATGAACACTGAAGCTTTCTTT.

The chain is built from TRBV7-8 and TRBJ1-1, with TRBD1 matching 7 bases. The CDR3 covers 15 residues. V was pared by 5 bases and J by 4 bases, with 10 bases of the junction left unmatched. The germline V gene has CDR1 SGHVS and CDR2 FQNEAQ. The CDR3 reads CASSPWTGGVTEAFF. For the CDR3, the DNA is TGTGCCAGCAGCCCCTGGACAGGAGGGGTCACTGAAGCTTTCTTT.

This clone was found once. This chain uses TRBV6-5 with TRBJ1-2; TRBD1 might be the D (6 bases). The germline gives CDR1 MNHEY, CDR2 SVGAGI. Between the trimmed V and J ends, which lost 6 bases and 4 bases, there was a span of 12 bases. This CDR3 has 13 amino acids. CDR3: CASSQTGLYGYTF. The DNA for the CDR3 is TGTGCCAGCAGCCAAACAGGGCTCTATGGCTACACCTTC.

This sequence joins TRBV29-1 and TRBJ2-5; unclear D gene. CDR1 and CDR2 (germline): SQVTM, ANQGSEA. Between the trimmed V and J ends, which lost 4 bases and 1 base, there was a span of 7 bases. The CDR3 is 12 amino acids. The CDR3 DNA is TGCAGCGTTGTGGGCAGCCAAGAGACCCAGTACTTC. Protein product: CSVVGSQETQYF.

CDR3: CASSRGQGAYEQYF. CDR3 DNA: TGTGCCAGCTCACGAGGGCAGGGGGCCTACGAGCAGTACTTC. The chain carries TRBV18 and TRBJ2-7; 7 bases line up with TRBD1. This CDR3 is 14 amino acids long. With 4 bases clipped from V and 2 bases from J, the junction kept 5 bases outside the gene matches. Germline values: CDR1 KGHSH, CDR2 LQKENI. The full variable domain, its missing parts supplied by reference TRBV18 and TRBJ2-7, is NAGVMQNPRHLVRRRGQEARLRCSPMKGHSHVYWYRQLPEEGLKFMVYLQKENIIDESGMPKERFSAEFPKEGPSILRIQQVVRGDSAAYFCASSRGQGAYEQYFGPGTRLTVT.

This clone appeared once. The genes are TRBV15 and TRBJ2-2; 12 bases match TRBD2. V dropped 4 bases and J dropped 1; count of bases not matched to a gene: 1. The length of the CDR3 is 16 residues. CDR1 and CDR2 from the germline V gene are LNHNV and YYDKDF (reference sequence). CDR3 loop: CATSTGLAGNTGELFF. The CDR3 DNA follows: TGTGCCACCAGCACGGGACTAGCGGGGAACACCGGGGAGCTGTTTTTT.

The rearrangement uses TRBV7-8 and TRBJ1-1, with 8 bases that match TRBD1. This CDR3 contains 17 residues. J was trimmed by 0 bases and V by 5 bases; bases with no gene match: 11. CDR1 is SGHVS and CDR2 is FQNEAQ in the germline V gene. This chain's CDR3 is CASSIGTGLAMNTEAFF. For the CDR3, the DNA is TGTGCCAGCAGCATAGGGACAGGCCTAGCTATGAACACTGAAGCTTTCTTT. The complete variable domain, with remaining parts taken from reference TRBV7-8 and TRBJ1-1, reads GAGVSQSPRYKVAKRGQDVALRCDPISGHVSLFWYQQALGQGPEFLTYFQNEAQLDKSGLPSDRFFAERPEGSVSTLKIQRTQQEDSAVYLCASSIGTGLAMNTEAFFGQGTRLTVV.

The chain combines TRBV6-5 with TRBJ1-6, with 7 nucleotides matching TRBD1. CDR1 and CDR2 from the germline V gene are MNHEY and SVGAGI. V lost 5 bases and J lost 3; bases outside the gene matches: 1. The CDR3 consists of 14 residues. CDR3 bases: TGTGCCAGCAGTCGGGACAGCTATAATTCACCCCTCCACTTT. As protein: CASSRDSYNSPLHF.

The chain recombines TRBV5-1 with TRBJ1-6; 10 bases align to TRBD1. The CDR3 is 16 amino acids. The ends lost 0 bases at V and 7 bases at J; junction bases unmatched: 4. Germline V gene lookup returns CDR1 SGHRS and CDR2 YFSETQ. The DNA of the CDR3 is TGCGCCAGCAGCTTGGTAGGGACAGGGGTAAATTCACCCCTCCACTTT. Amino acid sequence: CASSLVGTGVNSPLHF.

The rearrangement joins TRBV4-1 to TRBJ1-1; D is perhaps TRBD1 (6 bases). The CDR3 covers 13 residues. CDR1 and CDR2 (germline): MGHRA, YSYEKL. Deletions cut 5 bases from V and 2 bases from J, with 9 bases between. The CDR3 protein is CASSRTANTEAFF. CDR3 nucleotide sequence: TGCGCCAGCAGCAGGACAGCAAACACTGAAGCTTTCTTT.

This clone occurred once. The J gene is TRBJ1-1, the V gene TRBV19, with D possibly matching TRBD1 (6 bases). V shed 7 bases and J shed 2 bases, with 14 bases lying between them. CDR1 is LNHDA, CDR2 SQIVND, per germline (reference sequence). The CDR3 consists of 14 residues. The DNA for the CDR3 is TGTGCCAGTATACACTTGGACAGCAACACTGAAGCTTTCTTT. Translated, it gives CASIHLDSNTEAFF.

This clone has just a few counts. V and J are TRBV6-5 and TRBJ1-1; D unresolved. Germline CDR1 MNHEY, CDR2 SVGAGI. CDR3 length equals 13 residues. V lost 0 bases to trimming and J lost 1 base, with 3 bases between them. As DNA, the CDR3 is TGTGCCAGCAGTTACTCCAAGAACACTGAAGCTTTCTTT. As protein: CASSYSKNTEAFF.

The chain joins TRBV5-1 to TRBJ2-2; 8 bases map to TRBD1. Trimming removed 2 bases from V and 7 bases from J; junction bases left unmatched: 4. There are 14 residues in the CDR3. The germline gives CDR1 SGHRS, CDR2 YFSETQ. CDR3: CASSFTGGNGELFF. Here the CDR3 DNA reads TGCGCCAGCAGCTTCACAGGGGGTAACGGGGAGCTGTTTTTT.

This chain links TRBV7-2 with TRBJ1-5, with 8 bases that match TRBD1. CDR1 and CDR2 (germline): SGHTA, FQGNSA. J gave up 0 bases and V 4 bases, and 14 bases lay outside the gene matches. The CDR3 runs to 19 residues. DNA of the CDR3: TGTGCCAGCAGCTCACAGACAGGGGCGTTTAGGGGTAGCAATCAGCCCCAGCATTTT. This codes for CASSSQTGAFRGSNQPQHF.

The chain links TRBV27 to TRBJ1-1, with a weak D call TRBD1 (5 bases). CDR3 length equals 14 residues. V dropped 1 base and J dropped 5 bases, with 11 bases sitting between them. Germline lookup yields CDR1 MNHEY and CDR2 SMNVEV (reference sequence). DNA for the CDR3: TGTGCCAGCAGTTTATTAGGGGTAAGGACTGAAGCTTTCTTT. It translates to CASSLLGVRTEAFF.